The rows below give T cell receptor beta chains drawn from one sample of a study of regulatory T cells in long-lasting Graves disease. A single record per CDR3 protein comes from TCRdb applying MiXCR to the multiplex PCR reads. The sample shows 560,000 or so distinct CDR3 sequences, about 16% of them seen only once. The same data also contributed to another study, on T cells in Graves' hyperthyroidism and ophthalmopathy.

The source material was peripheral blood mononuclear cells (PBMCs), sampled at new diagnosis, from a patient treated with antithyroid drugs. These receptors all stem from a man aged 18 to 29 with Graves disease. CDR3s include the opening cysteine and the closing phenylalanine or tryptophan. A D gene is named only where the DNA matches it firmly. Size is stated for part of the rows, as once, few or many counts, or as a class when the clone is expanded.

d_gene	v_gene	j_gene	abundance	CDR3aa	CDR3nt
NA	TRBV5-1	TRBJ1-1	NA	CAGSSGPEAFF	TGCGCCGGCAGCTCGGGACCTGAAGCTTTCTTT
NA	TRBV30	TRBJ2-3	many	CAWSGGRAGGPDTQYF	TGTGCCTGGAGTGGAGGACGAGCAGGAGGGCCAGATACGCAGTATTTT
TRBD1	TRBV20-1	TRBJ2-7	NA	CSASDRDEQYF	TGCAGTGCGAGTGACAGGGACGAGCAGTACTTC
TRBD2	TRBV11-1	TRBJ2-7	many	CASSREGRGPEQYF	TGTGCCAGCAGCCGCGAGGGGAGGGGCCCCGAGCAGTACTTC
NA	TRBV25-1	TRBJ1-1	NA	CASSETRWGGDLTEAFF	TGTGCCAGCAGTGAGACCAGGTGGGGGGGGGATTTAACTGAAGCTTTCTTT
NA	TRBV27	TRBJ1-1	many	CASSSSRKLNTEAFF	TGTGCCAGCAGTTCAAGCAGAAAACTGAACACTGAAGCTTTCTTT
NA	TRBV5-1	TRBJ2-1	NA	CASSLGRGYNEQLF	TGCGCCAGCAGCTTGGGTCGAGGATACAATGAGCAGCTCTTC
TRBD1	TRBV28	TRBJ2-7	many	CASSSPGQGYHEQYF	TGTGCCAGCAGTTCCCCGGGACAGGGATATCACGAGCAGTACTTC
NA	TRBV5-1	TRBJ2-3	few	CASSLRSVDTDTQYF	TGCGCCAGCAGCTTGAGGAGCGTCGACACAGATACGCAGTATTTT
TRBD2	TRBV30	TRBJ2-3	many	CAWTLAGGQDTQYF	TGTGCCTGGACTCTAGCGGGAGGTCAAGATACGCAGTATTTT
NA	TRBV7-2	TRBJ1-5	many	CASSLPGAGRRNQPQHF	TGTGCCAGCAGCCTCCCCGGCGCAGGGAGGCGCAATCAGCCCCAGCATTTT
TRBD2	TRBV7-9	TRBJ2-1	NA	CASSVPSSLAGGPYNEQFF	TGTGCCAGCAGCGTACCAAGCTCCCTAGCGGGAGGGCCCTACAATGAGCAGTTCTTC
NA	TRBV7-9	TRBJ1-1	NA	CAIRAGANTEAFF	TGTGCCATCAGGGCCGGCGCGAACACTGAAGCTTTCTTT
TRBD2	TRBV7-9	TRBJ2-3	NA	CASSLARGTSRDTQYF	TGTGCCAGCAGCTTAGCGAGGGGGACTAGCAGAGATACGCAGTATTTT
NA	TRBV7-9	TRBJ1-1	NA	CASSSLGRGAGTEAFF	TGTGCCAGCAGCTCCTTGGGACGGGGGGCTGGCACTGAAGCTTTCTTT
NA	TRBV6-1	TRBJ2-3	many	CASSSGQGGTKRDTQYF	TGTGCCAGCAGTAGCGGTCAGGGCGGTACAAAACGAGATACGCAGTATTTT
NA	TRBV18	TRBJ2-3	many	CASSPESTDTQYF	TGTGCCAGCTCACCTGAATCCACAGATACGCAGTATTTT
NA	TRBV5-6	TRBJ2-3	NA	CASSRPGEFTSTDTQYF	TGTGCCAGCAGCCGCCCCGGGGAGTTTACTAGCACAGATACGCAGTATTTT
NA	TRBV28	TRBJ1-5	many	CASSLSSMDGPNQPQHF	TGTGCCAGCAGTTTATCCTCCATGGACGGTCCCAATCAGCCCCAGCATTTT
NA	TRBV5-1	TRBJ1-1	many	CASSLLANTEAFF	TGCGCCAGCAGCTTGTTGGCGAACACTGAAGCTTTCTTT
NA	TRBV12-3/TRBV12-4	TRBJ2-4	many	CASSFVVIGAKNIQYF	TGTGCCAGCAGTTTCGTCGTGATAGGGGCCAAAAACATTCAGTACTTC
NA	TRBV20-1	TRBJ2-5	many	CSAAANPGDGRETQYF	TGCAGTGCCGCAGCCAACCCTGGGGATGGGAGGGAGACCCAGTACTTC
TRBD2	TRBV5-4	TRBJ2-1	many	CASSNPTSGRDNEQFF	TGTGCCAGCAGTAACCCGACTAGCGGGAGGGACAATGAGCAGTTCTTC
NA	TRBV10-3	TRBJ2-7	few	CAISPRNSYEQYF	TGTGCCATCAGCCCCAGGAACTCCTACGAGCAGTACTTC
NA	TRBV6-5	TRBJ1-2	many	CASSYGDLYGYTF	TGTGCCAGCAGTTACGGGGACCTCTATGGCTACACCTTC
TRBD1	TRBV30	TRBJ1-1	many	CAWSNRGPSEAFF	TGTGCCTGGTCCAACAGGGGGCCATCTGAAGCTTTCTTT
TRBD2	TRBV9	TRBJ2-7	few	CASSVRPGAGVYEQYF	TGTGCCAGCAGCGTTCGCCCGGGAGCGGGAGTATACGAGCAGTACTTC
TRBD1	TRBV9	TRBJ2-1	NA	CASSGGTGGGSYNEQFF	TGTGCCAGCAGCGGAGGGACAGGGGGCGGGTCCTACAATGAGCAGTTCTTC
NA	TRBV28	TRBJ1-5	few	CASSPRVHLGSNQPQHF	TGTGCCAGCAGTCCCCGAGTACATCTGGGGAGCAATCAGCCCCAGCATTTT
NA	TRBV10-3	TRBJ1-1	NA	CAISAVMNTEAFF	TGTGCCATCAGTGCGGTAATGAACACTGAAGCTTTCTTT
TRBD1	TRBV9	TRBJ2-2	many	CASSVGTGVNTGELFF	TGTGCCAGCAGCGTAGGGACAGGGGTGAACACCGGGGAGCTGTTTTTT
NA	TRBV19	TRBJ1-5	NA	CASSITSGNQPQHF	TGTGCCAGTAGTATAACCTCAGGGAATCAGCCCCAGCATTTT
NA	TRBV6-1	TRBJ2-7	few	CASTSAISYEQYF	TGTGCCAGCACAAGCGCTATCTCCTACGAGCAGTACTTC
TRBD1	TRBV12-3/TRBV12-4	TRBJ1-2	few	CASSLRRDRGHYGYTF	TGTGCCAGCAGTTTAAGGAGGGACAGGGGTCACTATGGCTACACCTTC
NA	TRBV27	TRBJ2-7	many	CASSLRPLAYEQYF	TGTGCCAGCAGTTTACGCCCCTTAGCCTACGAGCAGTACTTC
TRBD2	TRBV11-2	TRBJ2-7	many	CASSLISGRLMREQYF	TGTGCCAGCAGTCTTATCAGCGGGAGGCTAATGAGGGAGCAGTACTTC
TRBD1	TRBV29-1	TRBJ2-3	NA	CSVRSEGAIIDTDTQYF	TGCAGCGTCCGAAGTGAGGGGGCGATCATAGACACAGATACGCAGTATTTT
TRBD2	TRBV19	TRBJ2-2	many	CASSPGLAGTGELFF	TGTGCCAGCAGCCCCGGACTAGCGGGAACCGGGGAGCTGTTTTTT
NA	TRBV7-3	TRBJ1-3	NA	CASSPGAASDTIYF	TGTGCCAGCAGCCCAGGCGCAGCGTCGGACACCATATATTTT